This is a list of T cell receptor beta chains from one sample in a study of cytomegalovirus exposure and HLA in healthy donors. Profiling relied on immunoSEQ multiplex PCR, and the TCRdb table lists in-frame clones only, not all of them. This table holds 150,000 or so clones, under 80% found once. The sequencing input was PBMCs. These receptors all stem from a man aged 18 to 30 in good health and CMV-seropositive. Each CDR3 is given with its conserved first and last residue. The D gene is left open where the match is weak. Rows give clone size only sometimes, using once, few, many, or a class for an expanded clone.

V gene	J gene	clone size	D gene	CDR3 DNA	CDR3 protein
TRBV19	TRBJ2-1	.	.	TGTGCCAGTAGTACCCTGAACGGACAGAAGCAGTTCTTC	CASSTLNGQKQFF
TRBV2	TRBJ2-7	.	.	TGTGCCAGCGGAGACCCCTCTGGAATGGACTTC	CASGDPSGMDF
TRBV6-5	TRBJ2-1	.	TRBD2	TGTGCCAGCAACAAAGCGGGAGTGCAGTTCTTC	CASNKAGVQFF
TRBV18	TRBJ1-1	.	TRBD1	TGTGCCAGCGGACAGGGATCGGTTGAAGCTTTCTTT	CASGQGSVEAFF
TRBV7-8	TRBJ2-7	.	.	TGTGCCAGCAGCACAGGGAGTGTGGGTCTAAACGAGCAGTACTTC	CASSTGSVGLNEQYF
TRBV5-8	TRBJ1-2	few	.	TGTGCCAGCAGCCTGTACAGGGTTTTCTATGGCTACACCTTC	CASSLYRVFYGYTF
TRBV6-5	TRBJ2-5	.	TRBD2	TGTGCCAGCAGGAGTAGCGGGGAAGAGACCCAGTACTTC	CASRSSGEETQYF
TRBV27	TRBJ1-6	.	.	TGTGCCAGCGGGCCCTTCAATTCACCCCTCCACTTT	CASGPFNSPLHF
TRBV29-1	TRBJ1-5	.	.	TGCAGCGTCAAACACGAGGGATGGTTGGGGCCCCAGCATTTT	CSVKHEGWLGPQHF
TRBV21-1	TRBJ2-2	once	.	TGTGCCAGCAGCAAGGGTCACAGGGAGAACACCGGGGAGCTGTTTTTT	CASSKGHRENTGELFF
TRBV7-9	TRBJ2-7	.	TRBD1	TGTGCCAGCAGCGCCTCCCGACAGGGCCCCTACGAGCAGTACTTC	CASSASRQGPYEQYF
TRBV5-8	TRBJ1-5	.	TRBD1	TGTGCCAGCAGCCTCGGACAGGGATGGGATCAGCCCCAGCATTTT	CASSLGQGWDQPQHF
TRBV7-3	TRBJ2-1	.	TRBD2	TGTGCCAGCAGCTCAGGACTAGCGGGAAACAATGAGCAGTTCTTC	CASSSGLAGNNEQFF
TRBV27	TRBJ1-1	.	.	TGTGCCAGCAGTTTTATACTTAACACTGAAGCTTTCTTT	CASSFILNTEAFF